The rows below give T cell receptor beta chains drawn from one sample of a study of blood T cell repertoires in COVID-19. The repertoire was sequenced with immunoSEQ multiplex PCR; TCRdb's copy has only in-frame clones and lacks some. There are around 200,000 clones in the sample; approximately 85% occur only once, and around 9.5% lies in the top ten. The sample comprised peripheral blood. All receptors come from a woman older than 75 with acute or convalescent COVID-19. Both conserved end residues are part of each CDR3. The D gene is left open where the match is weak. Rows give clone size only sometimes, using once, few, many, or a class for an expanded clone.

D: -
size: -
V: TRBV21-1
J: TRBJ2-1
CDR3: CASSIPQGEPYNEQFF
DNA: TGTGCCAGCAGCATCCCTCAGGGGGAACCCTACAATGAGCAGTTCTTC

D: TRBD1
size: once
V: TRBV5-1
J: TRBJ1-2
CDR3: CASSSPRTGEYGYTF
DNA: TGCGCCAGCAGCTCCCCCCGGACAGGGGAGTATGGCTACACCTTC

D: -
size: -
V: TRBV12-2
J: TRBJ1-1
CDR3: CASRPWDRDTEAFF
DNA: TGTGCAAGTCGCCCGTGGGACAGGGACACTGAAGCTTTCTTT

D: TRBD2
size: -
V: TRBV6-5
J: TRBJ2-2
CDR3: CASPGLAAGTGELFF
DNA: TGTGCCAGCCCGGGACTAGCGGCTGGGACCGGGGAGCTGTTTTTT

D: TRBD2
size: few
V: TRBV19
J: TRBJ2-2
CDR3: CASGLAGANTGELFF
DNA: TGTGCCAGTGGCCTAGCGGGGGCGAACACCGGGGAGCTGTTTTTT

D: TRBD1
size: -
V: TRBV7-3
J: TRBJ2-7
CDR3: CASSLKGAEVYEQYF
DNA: TGTGCCAGCAGCTTAAAGGGGGCTGAGGTTTACGAGCAGTACTTC

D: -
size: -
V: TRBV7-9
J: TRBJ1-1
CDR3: CASSRLGGTEAFF
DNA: TGTGCCAGCAGCCGCTTGGGGGGTACTGAAGCTTTCTTT

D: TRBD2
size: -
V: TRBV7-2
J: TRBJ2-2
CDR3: CASSLIAGGPNTGELFF
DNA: TGTGCCAGCAGCTTAATAGCGGGGGGCCCGAACACCGGGGAGCTGTTTTTT

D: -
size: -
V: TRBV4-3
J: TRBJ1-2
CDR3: CASSQDWGRVYGYTF
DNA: TGCGCCAGCAGCCAAGATTGGGGGCGCGTCTATGGCTACACCTTC

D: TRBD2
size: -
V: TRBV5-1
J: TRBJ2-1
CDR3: CASSPGGTSLYNEQFF
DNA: TGCGCCAGCAGCCCAGGAGGGACTAGTCTCTACAATGAGCAGTTCTTC

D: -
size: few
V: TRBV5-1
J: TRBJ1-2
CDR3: CASSLDTTYGYTF
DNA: TGCGCCAGCAGCTTAGACACGACCTATGGCTACACCTTC

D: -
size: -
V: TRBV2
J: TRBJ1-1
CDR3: CASKLQIMNTEAFF
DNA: TGTGCCAGCAAGTTACAGATCATGAACACTGAAGCTTTCTTT

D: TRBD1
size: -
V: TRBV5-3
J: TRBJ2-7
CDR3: CARSLRTGAYEQYF
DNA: TGTGCCAGAAGCCTGAGGACAGGAGCCTACGAGCAGTACTTC

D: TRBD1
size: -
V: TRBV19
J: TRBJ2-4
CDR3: CASSHDRGIENIQYF
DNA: TGTGCCAGTAGTCATGACAGGGGAATAGAAAACATTCAGTACTTC

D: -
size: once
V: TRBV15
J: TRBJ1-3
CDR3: CATSRDTGNTIYF
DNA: TGTGCCACCAGCAGAGACACTGGAAACACCATATATTTT

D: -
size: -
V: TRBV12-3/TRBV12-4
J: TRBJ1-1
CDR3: CASSFGARGEAFF
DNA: TGTGCCAGCAGTTTTGGGGCCAGGGGTGAAGCTTTCTTT

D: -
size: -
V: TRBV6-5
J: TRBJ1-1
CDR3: CASSRGGVGAEAFF
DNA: TGTGCCAGCAGCCGTGGGGGGGTCGGCGCTGAAGCTTTCTTT

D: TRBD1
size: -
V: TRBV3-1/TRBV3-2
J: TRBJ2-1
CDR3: CASSSGTGEFF
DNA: TGTGCCAGCAGCTCCGGGACAGGGGAGTTCTTC

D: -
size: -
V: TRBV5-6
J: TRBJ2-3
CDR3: CASSWRRGLSTDTQYF
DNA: TGTGCCAGCAGCTGGAGGAGGGGCCTTAGCACAGATACGCAGTATTTT

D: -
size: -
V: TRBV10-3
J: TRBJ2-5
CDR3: CAISELVSQETQYF
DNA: TGTGCCATCAGTGAGTTGGTGAGCCAAGAGACCCAGTACTTC

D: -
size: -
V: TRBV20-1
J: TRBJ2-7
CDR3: CSASSGTGRRYEQYF
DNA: TGCAGTGCTAGTAGCGGGACAGGTCGTAGGTACGAGCAGTACTTC

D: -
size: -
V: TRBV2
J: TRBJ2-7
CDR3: CASSGIRGYGEQYF
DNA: TGTGCCAGCAGTGGGATTAGGGGGTACGGCGAGCAGTACTTC

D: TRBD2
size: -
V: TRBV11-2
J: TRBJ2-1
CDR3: CASSAAGLPNEQFF
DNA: TGTGCCAGCAGCGCAGCGGGACTACCCAATGAGCAGTTCTTC

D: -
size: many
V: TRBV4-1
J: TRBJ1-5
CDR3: CASSQDEDQPQHF
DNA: TGCGCCAGCAGCCAAGATGAGGATCAGCCCCAGCATTTT

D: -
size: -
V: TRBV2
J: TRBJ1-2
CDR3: CASSEQSTGLGYTF
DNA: TGTGCCAGCAGTGAACAAAGCACAGGGTTGGGCTACACCTTC

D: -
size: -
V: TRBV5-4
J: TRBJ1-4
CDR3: CASSLAGGAGNEKLFF
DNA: TGTGCCAGCAGCTTGGCGGGGGGCGCGGGTAATGAAAAACTGTTTTTT

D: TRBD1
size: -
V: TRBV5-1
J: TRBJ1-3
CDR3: CASSLVGSGQGNSGNTIYF
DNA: TGCGCCAGCAGCTTGGTGGGTTCTGGACAGGGAAACTCTGGAAACACCATATATTTT

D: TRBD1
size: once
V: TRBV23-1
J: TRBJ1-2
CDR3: CASSAQGESGADGYTF
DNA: TGCGCCAGCAGTGCCCAGGGGGAAAGTGGGGCAGATGGCTACACCTTC

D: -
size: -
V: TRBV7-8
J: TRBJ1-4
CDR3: CASSSDRNEKLFF
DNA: TGTGCCAGCAGCTCAGACAGGAATGAAAAACTGTTTTTT

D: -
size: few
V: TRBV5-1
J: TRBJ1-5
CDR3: CASSLDDGVGQPQHF
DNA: TGCGCCAGCAGCTTGGATGATGGTGTCGGTCAGCCCCAGCATTTT

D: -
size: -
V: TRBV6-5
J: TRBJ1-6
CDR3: CASSSQSSYNSPLHF
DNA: TGTGCCAGCAGTTCACAGAGCTCCTATAATTCACCCCTCCACTTT

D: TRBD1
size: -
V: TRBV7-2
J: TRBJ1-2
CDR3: CASSSPTGVGGYTF
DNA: TGTGCCAGCAGCTCACCAACAGGGGTGGGTGGCTACACCTTC

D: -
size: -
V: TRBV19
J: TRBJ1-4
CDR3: CASSSHRTSSEKLFF
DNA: TGTGCCAGTAGTTCACACCGGACATCAAGTGAAAAACTGTTTTTT

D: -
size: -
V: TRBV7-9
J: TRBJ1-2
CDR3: CASSSQGGGYTF
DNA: TGTGCCAGCAGCAGCCAGGGAGGTGGCTACACCTTC

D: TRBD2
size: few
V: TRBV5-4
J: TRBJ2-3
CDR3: CASSPRTSGTDTQYF
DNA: TGTGCCAGCAGCCCGAGGACTAGCGGCACAGATACGCAGTATTTT

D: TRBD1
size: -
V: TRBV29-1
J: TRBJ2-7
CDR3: CSVEPEDRTYEQYF
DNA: TGCAGCGTTGAGCCGGAGGACAGGACCTACGAGCAGTACTTC

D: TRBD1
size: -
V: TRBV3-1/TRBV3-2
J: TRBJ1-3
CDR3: CASSPGTGAGNTIYF
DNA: TGTGCCAGCAGCCCGGGGACAGGCGCTGGAAACACCATATATTTT

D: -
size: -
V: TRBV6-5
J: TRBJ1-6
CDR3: CASRADYSPLHF
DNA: TGTGCCAGCAGGGCAGATTATTCACCCCTCCACTTT

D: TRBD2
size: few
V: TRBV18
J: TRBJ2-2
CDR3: CASSRGTSSTGELFF
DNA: TGTGCCAGCTCACGGGGGACTAGCAGCACCGGGGAGCTGTTTTTT

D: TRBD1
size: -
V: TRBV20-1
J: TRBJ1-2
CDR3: CSATGGRGYTF
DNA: TGCAGTGCTACAGGGGGCCGAGGCTACACCTTC

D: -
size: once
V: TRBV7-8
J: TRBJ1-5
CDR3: CASSFDSSFNQPQHF
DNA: TGTGCCAGCAGCTTTGACAGCTCTTTTAATCAGCCCCAGCATTTT

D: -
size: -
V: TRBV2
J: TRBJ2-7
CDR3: CASSDIYEQYF
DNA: TGTGCCAGCAGTGACATTTACGAGCAGTACTTC

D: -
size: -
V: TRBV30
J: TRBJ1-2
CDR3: CAWSGGGADYGYTF
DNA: TGTGCCTGGAGCGGAGGAGGGGCTGACTATGGCTACACCTTC

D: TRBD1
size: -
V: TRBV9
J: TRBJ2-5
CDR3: CASSVLTGTGEEETQYF
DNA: TGTGCCAGCAGCGTCCTAACCGGGACAGGGGAGGAGGAGACCCAGTACTTC

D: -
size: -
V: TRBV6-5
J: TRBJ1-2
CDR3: CASTGNYGYTF
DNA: TGTGCCAGCACGGGGAACTATGGCTACACCTTC